This TCR beta chain originates from a study of shared clonotypes between healthy human individuals. Study-wide findings and caveats: Memory subsets had estimated richness that was generally smaller than that of naive subsets. Clonotype sharing across four donors was observed for around 5% of naive CD4 clonotypes. Non-shared clonotypes showed lower generation probabilities than clonotypes common to all four donors.

Here immunoSEQ multiplex PCR was the method, and the copy in TCRdb shows in-frame clones only, minus some. The sample includes hundreds of thousands of clones, approximately 96% of them seen just once. The CDR3 is 13 residues long. V lost 7 bases and J lost 1; bases outside the gene matches: 2. Germline loops: CDR1 SGHVS, CDR2 FQNEAQ. This clone was observed once. Its specificity is not known. CD8 cells regarded as naive lacked CD45RO, were positively chosen for CCR7, and omitted terminally differentiated effector memory CD45RA+ cells. The J gene is TRBJ2-7, the V gene TRBV7-8; 9 bases line up with TRBD1. The sequencing input was naive CD8+ T cells sorted from blood. The sequence came from a woman aged 25-40 years in good health. This CDR3 reads CASTGQGSYEQYF. Here the CDR3 DNA reads TGTGCCAGCACCGGACAGGGGTCCTACGAGCAGTACTTC. Filled out from reference TRBV7-8 and TRBJ2-7, the complete variable domain reads GAGVSQSPRYKVAKRGQDVALRCDPISGHVSLFWYQQALGQGPEFLTYFQNEAQLDKSGLPSDRFFAERPEGSVSTLKIQRTQQEDSAVYLCASTGQGSYEQYFGPGTRLTVT.